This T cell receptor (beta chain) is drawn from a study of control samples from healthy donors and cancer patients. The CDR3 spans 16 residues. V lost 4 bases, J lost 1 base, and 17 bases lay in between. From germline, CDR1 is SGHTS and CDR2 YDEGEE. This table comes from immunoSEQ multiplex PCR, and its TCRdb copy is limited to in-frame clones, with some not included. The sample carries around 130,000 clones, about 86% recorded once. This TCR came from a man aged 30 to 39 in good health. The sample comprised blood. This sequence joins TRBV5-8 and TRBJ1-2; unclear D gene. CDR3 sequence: CASSPLGSPYNYGYTF. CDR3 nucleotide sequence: TGTGCCAGCAGCCCACTTGGATCCCCCTATAACTATGGCTACACCTTC.